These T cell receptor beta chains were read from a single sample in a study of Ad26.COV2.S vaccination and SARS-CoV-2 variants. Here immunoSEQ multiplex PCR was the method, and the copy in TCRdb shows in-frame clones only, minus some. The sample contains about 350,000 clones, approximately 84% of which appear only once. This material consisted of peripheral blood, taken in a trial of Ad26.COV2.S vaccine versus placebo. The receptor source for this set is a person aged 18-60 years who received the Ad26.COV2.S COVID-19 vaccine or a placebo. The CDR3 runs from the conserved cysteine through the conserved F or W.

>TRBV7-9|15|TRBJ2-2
CASSLQGARDGELFF
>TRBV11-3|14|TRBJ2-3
CASSSGTGPDTQYF
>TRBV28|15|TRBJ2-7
CASISTSGSSYEQYF
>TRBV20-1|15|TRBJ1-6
CSASLGSSYNSPLHF
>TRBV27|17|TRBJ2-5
CASSRHGRGADQETQYF
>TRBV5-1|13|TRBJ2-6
CASRYGGANVLTF
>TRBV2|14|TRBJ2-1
CASSGQSRVQEQFF
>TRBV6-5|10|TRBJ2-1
CASSLYEQFF
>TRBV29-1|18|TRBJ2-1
CSVEGTAPPGGTYNEQFF
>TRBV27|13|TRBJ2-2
CASSSWTAGELFF
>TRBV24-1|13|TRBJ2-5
CATSEGPEETQYF
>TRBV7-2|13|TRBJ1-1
CASSLSKNTEAFF
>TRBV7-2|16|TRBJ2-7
CASSLVSVGTSYEQYF
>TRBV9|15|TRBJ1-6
CASSSSGGAYSPLHF
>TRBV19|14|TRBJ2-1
CASSTLAGEGEQFF
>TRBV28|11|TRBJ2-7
CASSPHYEQYF
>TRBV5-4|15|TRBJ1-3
CASSLDRGAGNTIYF
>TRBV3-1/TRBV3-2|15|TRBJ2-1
CASSQDRGGGNEQFF
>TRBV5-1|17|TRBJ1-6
CASSLGDRSSYNSPLHF